The rows below give T cell receptor beta chains drawn from one sample of a study of cytomegalovirus exposure and HLA in healthy donors. Using immunoSEQ multiplex PCR, the repertoire was profiled, and TCRdb retains in-frame clones only, with some absent. This table holds about 77,000 clones, 70% to 80% found once. Material: PBMCs. Receptors were obtained from a man aged 40-50 years in good health and CMV-seronegative. The CDR3 runs from the conserved cysteine through the conserved F or W. Fields, in order: clone size, J gene, D gene, CDR3 length, V gene, CDR3 protein, CDR3 DNA. D genes are given only for firm matches. Expanded clones are given a class, and other clones once, few, many or no size at all.

few,TRBJ1-5,NA,15,TRBV19,CASSIDPSGGSAQHF,TGTGCCAGTAGTATAGATCCGAGTGGCGGCTCGGCCCAGCATTTT
NA,TRBJ2-7,NA,11,TRBV30,CTAGTSHEQYF,TGTACCGCCGGGACATCCCACGAGCAGTACTTC
NA,TRBJ2-7,TRBD1,15,TRBV2,CASEPLSGGPYEQYF,TGTGCCAGCGAGCCGCTTTCAGGGGGTCCCTACGAGCAGTACTTC
NA,TRBJ1-3,TRBD1,18,TRBV9,CASSVAKGQVTSGNTIYF,TGTGCCAGCAGCGTAGCTAAAGGACAGGTAACCTCTGGAAACACCATATATTTT
NA,TRBJ2-4,NA,15,TRBV30,CAWSVPGGGQNIQYF,TGTGCCTGGAGTGTACCCGGAGGTGGTCAAAACATTCAGTACTTC
NA,TRBJ2-7,NA,13,TRBV27,CASSLNRVYEQYF,TGTGCCAGCAGTTTGAACAGGGTTTACGAGCAGTACTTC
NA,TRBJ1-2,TRBD1,15,TRBV28,CASSTSDRGLHGYTF,TGTGCCAGCAGCACCTCCGACAGGGGTCTTCATGGCTACACCTTC
NA,TRBJ2-3,TRBD1,15,TRBV18,CASSPRQGDTDTQYF,TGTGCCAGCTCACCGCGACAGGGTGACACAGATACGCAGTATTTT
once,TRBJ1-6,TRBD1,15,TRBV28,CASSFPDRVGSPLHF,TGTGCCAGCAGTTTTCCGGACAGGGTTGGCTCACCCCTCCACTTT
NA,TRBJ1-4,TRBD1,16,TRBV5-1,CASSYGGQGTNEKLFF,TGCGCCAGCAGCTACGGGGGACAGGGAACTAATGAAAAACTGTTTTTT
few,TRBJ2-2,TRBD1,13,TRBV5-6,CASGRQGTGELFF,TGTGCCAGCGGTCGACAGGGAACCGGGGAGCTGTTTTTT
NA,TRBJ1-1,NA,13,TRBV2,CASRGTGLTEAFF,TGTGCCAGCAGGGGAACCGGACTCACTGAAGCTTTCTTT
NA,TRBJ2-5,NA,15,TRBV7-2,CASSRTIQGVETQYF,TGTGCCAGCAGCCGTACTATACAAGGGGTCGAGACCCAGTACTTC
few,TRBJ1-1,NA,12,TRBV14,CASSQVGSEAFF,TGTGCCAGCAGCCAAGTCGGGAGTGAAGCTTTCTTT
NA,TRBJ1-3,TRBD1,14,TRBV5-1,CASSEGQPGNTIYF,TGCGCCAGCAGCGAGGGACAGCCTGGAAACACCATATATTTT
NA,TRBJ1-4,TRBD1,14,TRBV2,CASRDRETNEKLFF,TGTGCCAGCAGGGACAGGGAAACTAATGAAAAACTGTTTTTT
once,TRBJ2-2,TRBD1,14,TRBV5-1,CASTDRGFTGELFF,TGCGCCAGCACTGACAGGGGTTTCACCGGGGAGCTGTTTTTT
NA,TRBJ2-7,TRBD2,18,TRBV28,CASRTGTSGPLSSYEQYF,TGTGCCAGCAGAACCGGGACTAGCGGACCATTGAGCTCCTACGAGCAGTACTTC
NA,TRBJ2-1,TRBD1,17,TRBV7-3,CASSKGTGTLSYNEQFF,TGTGCCAGCAGCAAGGGGACAGGGACCCTTTCCTACAATGAGCAGTTCTTC
few,TRBJ2-7,TRBD2,14,TRBV6-6,CASSGSSGAREQYF,TGTGCCAGCAGTGGGTCAAGCGGGGCCAGGGAGCAGTACTTC